This T cell receptor (beta chain) comes out of a study of multiple sclerosis patients with progressive multifocal leukoencephalopathy. Synthetic inline TR CDR3 controls covering all V-J pairings were spiked into each PCR. Repertoires were generated with immunoSEQ multiplex PCR, while TCRdb's copy carries only in-frame clones and drops some. The sample lists under 40,000 clones; 75% to 90% were seen once. Turning to this clone: The antigen is undetermined.

Study findings and constraints: Whether JC virus or general immunocompromise explains the findings remained unclear. Less diverse TRB repertoires were suggested in most PML patients.

Time point described: before natalizumab initiation. The T0 samples predate the first natalizumab infusion. The specimen was PBMCs. The TCR comes from a human donor with multiple sclerosis.

The CDR3 DNA follows: TGTGCCAGCAGCTTAGAAGGAGGGAGGTCTGGAAACACCATATATTTT. Protein: CASSLEGGRSGNTIYF. This chain connects TRBV7-2 to TRBJ1-3; D uncertain. Between the trimmed V and J ends, which lost 1 base and 1 base, there was a span of 11 bases. The CDR3 totals 16 residues. Germline V gene lookup returns CDR1 SGHTA and CDR2 FQGNSA.